Presented here are 11 T cell receptor beta chains from one specimen sequenced in a study of T-cell reconstitution after alpha-beta-depleted transplantation in children. TCRbeta library preparation incorporated unique molecular identifiers. TCRdb independently ran MiXCR on the PCR reads; one entry per CDR3 protein. Of around 440,000 distinct CDR3 sequences listed, under 20% are singletons. Sequences were derived from PBMCs, mostly from graft donor cells, sampled 360 days after TCRalphabeta/CD19-depleted stem cell transplant. These receptors were obtained from a boy in the first two years of life who had a stem cell transplant for Wiskott-Aldrich syndrome, so the T cells may come from the graft donor.

The rearrangement uses TRBV27 and TRBJ2-1, with TRBD1 matching 8 bases. Germline V lookup: CDR1 MNHEY, CDR2 SMNVEV (reference sequence). This CDR3 is 15 amino acids long. Trimming at V came to 7 bases and at J to 2 bases, leaving 7 bases not matched to a gene. The CDR3 sequence: CASTCQGAPYNEQFF. CDR3 sequence (DNA): TGTGCCAGCACCTGCCAGGGGGCTCCCTACAATGAGCAGTTCTTC.

This clonotype has just a few counts. The chain carries TRBV5-1 and TRBJ2-7; D is uncertain. Germline CDR1 and CDR2: SGHRS and YFSETQ. Trimming removed 4 bases from V and 0 bases from J, with 8 bases in between. The CDR3 runs 13 residues. CDR3 in amino acids: CASSPTSSYEQYF. Written as DNA, the CDR3 is TGCGCCAGCAGCCCAACAAGCTCCTACGAGCAGTACTTC.

The rearrangement joins TRBV5-1 to TRBJ2-1; maybe TRBD1 (5 bases). The ends were cut back, 3 bases at V and 7 bases at J, with 17 bases in the middle. The CDR3 has 15 residues. The germline V gene has CDR1 SGHRS and CDR2 YFSETQ. CDR3 loop: CASSSYGPGRNEQFF. CDR3 in DNA: TGCGCCAGCAGCTCCTATGGTCCAGGGCGGAATGAGCAGTTCTTC.

This clonotype was picked up a small number of times. The chain links TRBV29-1 to TRBJ2-5; unclear D gene. Germline V CDR1 and CDR2: SQVTM, ANQGSEA. Between the trimmed V and J ends, which lost 6 bases and 11 bases, there was a span of 7 bases. This CDR3 has 8 residues. The CDR3 region is CSVDQQYF. The DNA for the CDR3 is TGCAGCGTCGATCAACAGTACTTC.

The chain couples TRBV7-8 to TRBJ1-5; 7 bases are a match to TRBD1. Germline V gene lookup returns CDR1 SGHVS and CDR2 FQNEAQ. With V trimmed by 5 bases and J by 3 bases, 4 bases remained unmatched. This CDR3 comprises 14 residues. The CDR3 sequence is CASSPGQVNQPQHF. The DNA for the CDR3 is TGTGCCAGCAGCCCCGGACAGGTCAATCAGCCCCAGCATTTT.

J is TRBJ1-1 and V is TRBV28; 7 bases match TRBD1. There are 11 residues in the CDR3. The germline V gene has CDR1 MDHEN and CDR2 SYDVKM. Unmatched junction bases numbered 2, after V lost 5 bases and J lost 8 bases. CDR3 bases: TGTGCCAGCAGTGACAGGGTCGAAGCTTTCTTT. Its protein product is CASSDRVEAFF.

This clonotype showed up many times. This sequence joins TRBV2 and TRBJ2-5, with a weak D call TRBD1 (6 bases). V lost 8 bases and J lost 5, with 12 bases in between. Germline CDR1 is SNHLY and CDR2 is FYNNEI. This CDR3 is 12 amino acids long. The CDR3 loop reads CASLTGEETQYF. The DNA for the CDR3 is TGTGCCAGCTTGACAGGCGAGGAGACCCAGTACTTC.

The rearrangement uses TRBV7-3 and TRBJ2-7; 11 bases are shared with TRBD1. There are 19 residues in the CDR3. The V segment lost 4 bases and the J segment 1 base; nucleotides outside the gene matches: 15. CDR1 and CDR2 (germline): SGHTA, FQGTGA. The CDR3 sequence: CASSSRDRGGQGGSYEQYF. The CDR3 bases are TGTGCCAGCAGCTCCCGGGACAGGGGGGGGCAGGGAGGATCCTACGAGCAGTACTTC.

This clonotype was counted a few times. J is TRBJ2-1 and V is TRBV2; TRBD2 is a possible D gene (6 bases). Germline CDR1 SNHLY, CDR2 FYNNEI. The CDR3 sequence is 13 residues long. V was cut by 2 bases and J by 8 bases, with 10 bases left in between. CDR3 coding DNA: TGTGCCAGCAGTGAACCGGGGGTCCATGAGCAGTTCTTC. Translation gives CASSEPGVHEQFF.

The genes are TRBV3-1 and TRBJ2-5; 15 nucleotides align to TRBD2. V lost 4 bases and J lost 2; bases outside the gene matches: 11. Per the germline V gene, CDR1 is LGHDT and CDR2 is YNNKEL (reference sequence). CDR3 length equals 19 residues. In DNA, the CDR3 is TGTGCCAGCAGCCGAAAACCGGGACTAGCGGGAGGCTCACAAGAGACCCAGTACTTC. Its protein product is CASSRKPGLAGGSQETQYF.

CDR3 sequence reads: CSASRWDNSYEQYF. CDR3 bases: TGCAGTGCTAGTCGATGGGACAACTCCTACGAGCAGTACTTC. The chain employs TRBV20-1 and TRBJ2-7, with D perhaps TRBD1 (6 bases). The ends were cut back, 3 bases at V and 0 bases at J, with 12 bases in the middle. Germline CDR1 DFQATT, CDR2 SNEGSKA (reference sequence). The CDR3 length is 14 residues.